This T cell receptor (beta chain) stems from a study of regulatory T cells in long-lasting Graves disease. General observations from the study: Analyses excluded thyroid tissue, covering peripheral blood alone. Those with persistent Graves' had less TCR diversity than newly diagnosed patients.

This clonotype was counted many times. Its antigen is unidentified. Noted time point: newly diagnosed GD, antithyroid drugs for less than 3 months. With RNA extracted from PBMCs as input, the TCR library was made. Through Arm-PCR of CDR3 regions and iRepertoire HTBI primers, TCR beta libraries were built. TCRdb re-called the multiplex PCR reads with MiXCR, one entry per CDR3 protein. The table shows around 450,000 distinct CDR3 sequences, with around 15% occurring only once. Trimming cost V 1 base and J 6 bases, with 9 bases left between them. The CDR3 is 14 residues long. Germline-derived CDR1 and CDR2 are LNHDA and SQIVND (reference sequence). These sequences were also reported in another study, on T cells in Graves' hyperthyroidism and ophthalmopathy. That source adds: Each patient was aged 18 to 65 and had newly diagnosed hyperthyroidism of under 2 months' duration. Most thyroid clonotypes that were expanded above 0.001 also turned up in blood.

This specimen consisted of peripheral blood mononuclear cells (PBMCs), obtained at new diagnosis, from a patient treated with antithyroid drugs. The receptor was derived from a man aged 35-49 years with Graves disease. The J gene is TRBJ2-2, the V gene TRBV19; D is possibly TRBD1 (5 bases). This CDR3 is CASSIVPTAGELFF. The CDR3 bases are TGTGCCAGTAGTATAGTCCCGACAGCCGGGGAGCTGTTTTTT.